These T cell receptor beta chains were read from a single sample in a study of blood T cell repertoires in COVID-19. Produced via immunoSEQ multiplex PCR; TCRdb's table is partial and in-frame only. This table has almost 350,000 clones, about nine tenths appearing once. The sequenced material came from PBMCs or T cells enriched from blood (not recorded which). The receptors here all came from a woman younger than 45 who had been exposed to COVID-19. The CDR3 runs from the conserved cysteine through the conserved F or W. The size field is filled for only some rows; it gives once, few, many or a size class.

cdr3_length | j_call | clone_size | v_call | cdr3_aa
14 | TRBJ2-1 | NA | TRBV5-1 | CASTRPAGGYEQFF
15 | TRBJ1-2 | NA | TRBV6-2/TRBV6-3 | CASSLQGPSLYGYTF
19 | TRBJ2-1 | NA | TRBV9 | CASSFSFSPSSGSLDEQFF
14 | TRBJ2-3 | NA | TRBV29-1 | CSVGSLAGTDTQYF
14 | TRBJ2-7 | NA | TRBV27 | CASRLGQGRYEQYF
18 | TRBJ2-7 | NA | TRBV5-1 | CASSGTDSSSWGSYEQYF
15 | TRBJ2-2 | NA | TRBV24-1 | CATGGAEALSGELFF
18 | TRBJ2-3 | NA | TRBV12-5 | CASGLFRTSGRVTDTQYF
16 | TRBJ2-1 | NA | TRBV5-5 | CASSLSGLEAAGEQFF
14 | TRBJ1-4 | NA | TRBV28 | CASSLGSREEKLFF
17 | TRBJ2-6 | NA | TRBV27 | CASSPRPYPSGANVLTF
15 | TRBJ1-1 | NA | TRBV19 | CASSTVQGLRTEAFF
15 | TRBJ1-2 | NA | TRBV6-5 | CASRPNRGQYWGYTF
16 | TRBJ2-1 | NA | TRBV28 | CASSLWAGGSYNEQFF
13 | TRBJ2-7 | NA | TRBV6-5 | CASRTVLSYEQYF
14 | TRBJ1-2 | NA | TRBV2 | CASRPRTGDYGYTF
13 | TRBJ2-7 | NA | TRBV18 | CASSPAATYEQYF
12 | TRBJ2-7 | NA | TRBV28 | CASSLGLYEQYF
13 | TRBJ2-1 | NA | TRBV11-2 | CASSQQGYNEQFF
15 | TRBJ1-1 | NA | TRBV4-2 | CASSQDPAGAAEAFF
14 | TRBJ2-7 | NA | TRBV19 | CASSSGGGDYEQYF
14 | TRBJ1-5 | few | TRBV7-9 | CASSVGTADQPQHF
13 | TRBJ1-6 | few | TRBV12-3/TRBV12-4 | CASRQGPVSALHF
13 | TRBJ1-1 | once | TRBV7-6 | CASSATPNTEAFF
16 | TRBJ2-3 | NA | TRBV7-8 | CASSDIGRRSTDTQYF
15 | TRBJ2-6 | NA | TRBV29-1 | CSVGDSNPGANVLTF
19 | TRBJ2-2 | NA | TRBV21-1 | CASSKADKGTSEDTGELFF
15 | TRBJ2-1 | NA | TRBV23-1 | CASTWGLAGNNEQFF
15 | TRBJ2-5 | NA | TRBV30 | CAWSQDTPSRETQYF
16 | TRBJ2-4 | NA | TRBV28 | CASSLPPGGITNIQYF
15 | TRBJ2-7 | NA | TRBV7-9 | CASSLTSGSFYEQYF
13 | TRBJ2-7 | NA | TRBV18 | CASSPFQVDEQYF
17 | TRBJ2-7 | NA | TRBV5-6 | CASSFLGLPSASYEQYF
15 | TRBJ1-2 | NA | TRBV27 | CASSFGDRDAYGYTF
16 | TRBJ2-1 | NA | TRBV13 | CASSSDLAYSYNEQFF
15 | TRBJ2-3 | once | TRBV10-1 | CASSNGAGGADTQYF
15 | TRBJ1-4 | once | TRBV24-1 | CATSDGQGANEKLFF
12 | TRBJ2-1 | NA | TRBV12-3/TRBV12-4 | CASGSSYNEQFF
13 | TRBJ2-5 | NA | TRBV3-1/TRBV3-2 | CASRVRVGETQYF
16 | TRBJ1-3 | NA | TRBV5-1 | CASSLGVDSSGNTIYF
17 | TRBJ2-1 | NA | TRBV3-1/TRBV3-2 | CASSQRTSGLSYNEQFF
15 | TRBJ1-4 | NA | TRBV6-5 | CASALQGLYNEKLFF
16 | TRBJ2-1 | NA | TRBV18 | CASSPPSGSSYNEQFF
14 | TRBJ1-5 | NA | TRBV19 | CATRQGLSNQPQHF
13 | TRBJ2-3 | NA | TRBV10-2 | CASRTGSADTQYF